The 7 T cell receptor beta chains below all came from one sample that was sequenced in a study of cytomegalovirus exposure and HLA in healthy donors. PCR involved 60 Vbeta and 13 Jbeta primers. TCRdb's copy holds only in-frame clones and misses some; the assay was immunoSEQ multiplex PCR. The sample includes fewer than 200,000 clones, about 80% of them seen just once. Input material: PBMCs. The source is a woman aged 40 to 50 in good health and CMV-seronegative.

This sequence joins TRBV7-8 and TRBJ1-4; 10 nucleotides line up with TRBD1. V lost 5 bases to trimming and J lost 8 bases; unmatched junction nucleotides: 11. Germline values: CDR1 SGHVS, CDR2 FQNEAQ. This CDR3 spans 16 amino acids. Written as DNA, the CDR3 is TGTGCCAGCAGCCCTGGTCCCGGGACAGGGGCCGAAAAACTGTTTTTT. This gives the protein CASSPGPGTGAEKLFF.

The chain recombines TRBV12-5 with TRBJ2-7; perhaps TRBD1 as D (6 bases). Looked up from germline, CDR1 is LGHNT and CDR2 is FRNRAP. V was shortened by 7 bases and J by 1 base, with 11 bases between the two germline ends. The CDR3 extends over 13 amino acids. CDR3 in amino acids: CASVGQPSYEQYF. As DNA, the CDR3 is TGTGCTAGTGTCGGACAGCCTTCCTACGAGCAGTACTTC.

CDR3 loop: CASRITATGGEQFF. DNA of the CDR3: TGCGCCAGCAGGATTACCGCGACAGGGGGTGAGCAGTTCTTC. V usage is TRBV5-1 and J usage is TRBJ2-1; TRBD1 matches 9 bases. Germline V gives CDR1 SGHRS, CDR2 YFSETQ. V was pared by 5 bases and J by 9 bases, with 9 bases of the junction left unmatched. The CDR3 runs 14 residues.

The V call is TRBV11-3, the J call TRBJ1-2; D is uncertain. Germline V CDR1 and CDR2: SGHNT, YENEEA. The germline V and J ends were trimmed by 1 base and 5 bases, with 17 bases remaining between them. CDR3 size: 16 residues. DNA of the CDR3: TGTGCCAGCAGCTTAGTCGGGTCGGGGAACAGATATGGCTACACCTTC. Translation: CASSLVGSGNRYGYTF.

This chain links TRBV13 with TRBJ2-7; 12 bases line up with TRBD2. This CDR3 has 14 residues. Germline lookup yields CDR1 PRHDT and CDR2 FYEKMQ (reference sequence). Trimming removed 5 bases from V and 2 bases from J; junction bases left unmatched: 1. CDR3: CASSPSGGAYEQYF. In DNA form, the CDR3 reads TGTGCCAGCAGCCCTAGCGGGGGGGCCTACGAGCAGTACTTC.

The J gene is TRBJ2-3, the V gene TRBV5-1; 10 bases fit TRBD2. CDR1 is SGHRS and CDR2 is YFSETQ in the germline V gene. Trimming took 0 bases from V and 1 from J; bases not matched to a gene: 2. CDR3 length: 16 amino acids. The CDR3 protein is CASSLALAGGTDTQYF. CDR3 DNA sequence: TGCGCCAGCAGCTTGGCCCTAGCGGGGGGCACAGATACGCAGTATTTT.

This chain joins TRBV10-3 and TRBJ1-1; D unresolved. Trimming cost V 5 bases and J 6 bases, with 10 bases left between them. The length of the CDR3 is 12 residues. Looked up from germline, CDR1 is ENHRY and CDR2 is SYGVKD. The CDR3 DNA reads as TGTGCCATCAGTCACCTGGGCCCTGAAGCTTTCTTT. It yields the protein CAISHLGPEAFF.